Each of the 20 T cell receptor beta chains below was sequenced from the same sample in a study of blood T cell repertoires in COVID-19 (dated by TCRdb to the early 2020s). The protocol used for the library was the immunoSEQ multiplex PCR assay. In its TCRdb copy, this immuneACCESS table keeps in-frame sequences only and misses some clones. Where compared with another copy, unresolved V genes explain less than half of these, and the others have no known cause. The sample data list 200,000 to 300,000 clones, and around four fifths of these were observed just once. 4.2% of the sample goes to the ten largest clones. The sequenced sample consisted of peripheral blood. These receptors all stem from a man aged 55 to 70 with acute or convalescent COVID-19.

This clone was seen only once. The chain carries TRBV6-5 and TRBJ2-1; possible D gene TRBD1, 8 bases. With 8 bases removed from V and 4 bases from J, the gap between germline ends came to 12 bases. The CDR3 sequence is 13 residues long. Germline values: CDR1 MNHEY, CDR2 SVGAGI. The CDR3 sequence: CASYRGGYNEQFF. The CDR3 region has the DNA TGTGCCAGCTACAGGGGGGGTTACAATGAGCAGTTCTTC.

The CDR3 DNA sequence: TGTGCCAGCAGCCCCCGACCGCGCGGGGCAGGGACAGATACGCAGTATTTT. Its translation is CASSPRPRGAGTDTQYF. The gene calls are TRBV11-2 and TRBJ2-3; maybe TRBD2 (6 bases). Germline CDR1 SGHAT, CDR2 FQNNGV. The CDR3 is 17 amino acids. The V and J ends lost 5 bases and 3 bases respectively, with 21 bases between them.

The rearrangement joins TRBV7-3 to TRBJ2-7; no firm D call. Trimming cost V 5 bases and J 4 bases, with 3 bases left between them. CDR1 is SGHTA, CDR2 FQGTGA, per germline. The CDR3 loop spans 10 amino acids. The CDR3 DNA reads as TGTGCCAGCAGCCCTTACGAGCAGTACTTC. Translated: CASSPYEQYF. The variable domain in full, with the rest retrieved from reference TRBV7-3 and TRBJ2-7, is GAGVSQTPSNKVTEKGKYVELRCDPISGHTALYWYRQSLGQGPEFLIYFQGTGAADDSGLPNDRFFAVRPEGSVSTLKIQRTERGDSAVYLCASSPYEQYFGPGTRLTVT.

The chain uses TRBV4-2 and TRBJ2-7, with 8 nucleotides matching TRBD2. The CDR3 covers 15 residues. Per germline, CDR1 LGHNA and CDR2 YNFKEQ. V dropped 3 bases and J dropped 0; count of bases not matched to a gene: 4. The chain's CDR3 is CASSQPGTSSYEQYF. The CDR3 DNA reads TGTGCCAGCAGCCAGCCAGGGACTAGCTCCTACGAGCAGTACTTC.

Only one count was recorded for this clone. The V call is TRBV6-5, the J call TRBJ2-7, with 8 bases lining up with TRBD2. V gave up 6 bases and J gave up 0 bases; unmatched junction bases: 7. This CDR3 is 15 amino acids long. Germline-derived CDR1 and CDR2 are MNHEY and SVGAGI. The CDR3 nucleotides are TGTGCCAGCAGCCGGGGGGGGTTCAGCTCCTACGAGCAGTACTTC. Its protein product is CASSRGGFSSYEQYF.

V usage is TRBV28 and J usage is TRBJ2-7, with a possible D match to TRBD1 (6 bases). V lost 11 bases, J lost 1 base, and 15 bases lay in between. Germline-derived CDR1 and CDR2 are MDHEN and SYDVKM. There are 13 residues in the CDR3. CDR3 bases: TGTGCCGGGCAAATTCAGGGGTCCTACGAGCAGTACTTC. Translated, it gives CAGQIQGSYEQYF.

The chain links TRBV18 to TRBJ2-5; TRBD2 aligns across 11 bases. CDR1 is KGHSH, CDR2 LQKENI, per germline. Germline trimming cut 0 bases from V and 4 bases from J; bases unmatched to any gene: 4. CDR3 length: 16 residues. CDR3 protein: CASSPPALAGGETQYF. Here the CDR3 DNA reads TGTGCCAGCTCACCACCGGCGCTAGCGGGAGGAGAGACCCAGTACTTC. Full variable domain (rest looked up from reference TRBV18 and TRBJ2-5): NAGVMQNPRHLVRRRGQEARLRCSPMKGHSHVYWYRQLPEEGLKFMVYLQKENIIDESGMPKERFSAEFPKEGPSILRIQQVVRGDSAAYFCASSPPALAGGETQYFGPGTRLLVL.

The chain carries TRBV18 and TRBJ1-5; D unresolved. Germline CDR1 KGHSH, CDR2 LQKENI. The CDR3 runs 13 residues. V lost 3 bases and J lost 5, with 8 bases in between. The CDR3 nucleotides are TGTGCCAGCTCACCTCTGCGGGATCAGCCCCAGCATTTT. This encodes CASSPLRDQPQHF.

The V and J genes are TRBV7-2 and TRBJ1-1; TRBD1 matches at 7 bases. V was pared by 1 base and J by 4 bases, with 12 bases of the junction left unmatched. Germline V lookup: CDR1 SGHTA, CDR2 FQGNSA. This CDR3 has 17 residues. The CDR3 bases are TGTGCCAGCAGCTTAGTAACAGGGGCCTCGGTTAGCACTGAAGCTTTCTTT. Its protein is CASSLVTGASVSTEAFF. The full variable domain, with the rest looked up from reference TRBV7-2 and TRBJ1-1, is GAGVSQSPSNKVTEKGKDVELRCDPISGHTALYWYRQSLGQGLEFLIYFQGNSAPDKSGLPSDRFSAERTGGSVSTLTIQRTQQEDSAVYLCASSLVTGASVSTEAFFGQGTRLTVV.

The V call is TRBV7-2, the J call TRBJ1-5; D unclear. The CDR3 contains 14 residues. Germline V gives CDR1 SGHTA, CDR2 FQGNSA. Trimming shortened V by 5 bases and J by 3 bases, and 11 bases separated the two germline ends. The CDR3 coding sequence is TGTGCCAGCAGCGGTGGGAGGGTCAATCAGCCCCAGCATTTT. It yields the protein CASSGGRVNQPQHF.

This chain uses TRBV7-3 with TRBJ2-1; 13 nucleotides line up with TRBD2. Germline CDR1 reads SGHTA; CDR2 reads FQGTGA. The length of the CDR3 is 15 residues. V was clipped by 4 bases and J by 6 bases; unmatched bases: 3. The CDR3 loop reads CASSYRLAGGNEQFF. DNA for the CDR3: TGTGCCAGCAGCTACCGACTAGCGGGAGGCAATGAGCAGTTCTTC. Supplemented by reference TRBV7-3 and TRBJ2-1, the full variable domain reads GAGVSQTPSNKVTEKGKYVELRCDPISGHTALYWYRQSLGQGPEFLIYFQGTGAADDSGLPNDRFFAVRPEGSVSTLKIQRTERGDSAVYLCASSYRLAGGNEQFFGPGTRLTVL.

The chain couples TRBV12-3 or TRBV12-4 to TRBJ1-1; TRBD1 might be the D (5 bases). Deletions cut 4 bases from V and 2 bases from J, with 8 bases between. The CDR3 runs to 13 residues. CDR3 in amino acids: CASSSGGNTEAFF. In nucleotides, the CDR3 is TGTGCCAGCAGTTCCGGGGGAAACACTGAAGCTTTCTTT.

The chain uses TRBV4-1 and TRBJ2-1; 8 bases are a match to TRBD2. The CDR3 loop spans 18 amino acids. CDR1 and CDR2 (germline): MGHRA, YSYEKL. V trimming: 4 bases; J trimming: 1 base; junction bases outside the gene matches: 12. CDR3 in DNA: TGCGCCAGCAGCCCTACCGTACGGACTAGCCCTTCCTACAATGAGCAGTTCTTC. Translated, it gives CASSPTVRTSPSYNEQFF.

CDR3 residues: CASSVGPARSSYEQYF. CDR3 nucleotides: TGTGCCAGCAGCGTAGGCCCCGCTCGCAGCTCCTACGAGCAGTACTTC. J is TRBJ2-7 and V is TRBV9; D is ambiguous. The V end lost 0 bases, the J end lost 0 bases, and 13 bases lay between the germline ends. CDR1 and CDR2 (germline): SGDLS, YYNGEE. This CDR3 contains 16 residues.

A few counts support this clone. J is TRBJ2-1 and V is TRBV7-3, with D maybe TRBD1 (5 bases). The V end was cut by 5 bases, the J end by 0 bases, with 8 bases between. The CDR3 runs to 14 residues. Germline V gene sequence: CDR1 SGHTA, CDR2 FQGTGA. The CDR3 reads CASSIDSSYNEQFF. The CDR3 DNA follows: TGTGCCAGCAGCATCGACAGCTCCTACAATGAGCAGTTCTTC.

This clone showed up many times. The rearrangement links TRBV7-9 to TRBJ2-2, with D maybe TRBD1 (5 bases). Between the trimmed V and J ends, which lost 3 bases and 2 bases, there was a span of 10 bases. The CDR3 runs to 15 residues. The germline gives CDR1 SEHNR, CDR2 FQNEAQ (reference sequence). CDR3 DNA sequence: TGTGCCAGCAGCTTTTCCGGACAAAACACCGGGGAGCTGTTTTTT. This codes for CASSFSGQNTGELFF.

The gene calls are TRBV7-2 and TRBJ2-3; 7 nucleotides align to TRBD1. In germline, CDR1 is SGHTA, CDR2 FQGNSA. V gave up 4 bases and J gave up 6 bases; unmatched junction bases: 10. The CDR3 covers 15 residues. The CDR3 is CASSSQQGLVDTQYF. The CDR3 nucleotides are TGTGCCAGCAGCTCCCAACAGGGGTTGGTGGATACGCAGTATTTT.

This clone was counted a single time. Here the CDR3 DNA reads TGTGCCAGCAGCCCACCGGGACTAGCGGGCGTCAATGAGCAGTTCTTC. Amino acid sequence: CASSPPGLAGVNEQFF. This sequence joins TRBV11-1 and TRBJ2-1; 12 nucleotides agree with TRBD2. Germline V gene sequence: CDR1 SGHAT, CDR2 FQDESV (reference sequence). V lost 5 bases, J lost 6 bases, and 8 bases stayed unmatched. The CDR3 totals 16 residues.

The genes are TRBV28 and TRBJ2-3; TRBD1 matches 12 bases. Unmatched junction bases numbered 9, after V lost 6 bases and J lost 5 bases. The CDR3 loop spans 16 amino acids. CDR1 is MDHEN and CDR2 is SYDVKM in the germline V gene. CDR3 sequence (DNA): TGTGCCAGCAGCACCCCCGGGACAGGGGGCCAAGATACGCAGTATTTT. It encodes CASSTPGTGGQDTQYF.

The chain carries TRBV6-5 and TRBJ1-5, with 8 positions matching TRBD1. Germline-derived CDR1 and CDR2 are MNHEY and SVGAGI. This CDR3 has 15 residues. V dropped 7 bases and J dropped 5; count of bases not matched to a gene: 10. The CDR3 DNA reads as TGTGCCAGCACCTTAGACAGGGGTGTGGATCAGCCCCAGCATTTT. Translated, it gives CASTLDRGVDQPQHF.